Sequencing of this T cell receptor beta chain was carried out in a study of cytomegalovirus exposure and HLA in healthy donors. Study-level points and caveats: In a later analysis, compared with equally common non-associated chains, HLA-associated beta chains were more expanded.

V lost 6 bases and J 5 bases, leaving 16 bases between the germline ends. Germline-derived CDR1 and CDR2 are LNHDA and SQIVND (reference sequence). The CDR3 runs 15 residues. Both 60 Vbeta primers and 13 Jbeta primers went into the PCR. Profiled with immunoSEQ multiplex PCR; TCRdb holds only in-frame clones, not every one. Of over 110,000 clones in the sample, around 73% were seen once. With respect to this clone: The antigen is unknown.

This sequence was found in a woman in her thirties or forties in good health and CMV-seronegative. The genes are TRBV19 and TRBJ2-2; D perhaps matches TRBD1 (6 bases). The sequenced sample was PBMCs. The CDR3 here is CASSGTTHGTGELFF. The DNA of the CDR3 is TGTGCCAGTAGCGGGACAACACACGGAACCGGGGAGCTGTTTTTT.